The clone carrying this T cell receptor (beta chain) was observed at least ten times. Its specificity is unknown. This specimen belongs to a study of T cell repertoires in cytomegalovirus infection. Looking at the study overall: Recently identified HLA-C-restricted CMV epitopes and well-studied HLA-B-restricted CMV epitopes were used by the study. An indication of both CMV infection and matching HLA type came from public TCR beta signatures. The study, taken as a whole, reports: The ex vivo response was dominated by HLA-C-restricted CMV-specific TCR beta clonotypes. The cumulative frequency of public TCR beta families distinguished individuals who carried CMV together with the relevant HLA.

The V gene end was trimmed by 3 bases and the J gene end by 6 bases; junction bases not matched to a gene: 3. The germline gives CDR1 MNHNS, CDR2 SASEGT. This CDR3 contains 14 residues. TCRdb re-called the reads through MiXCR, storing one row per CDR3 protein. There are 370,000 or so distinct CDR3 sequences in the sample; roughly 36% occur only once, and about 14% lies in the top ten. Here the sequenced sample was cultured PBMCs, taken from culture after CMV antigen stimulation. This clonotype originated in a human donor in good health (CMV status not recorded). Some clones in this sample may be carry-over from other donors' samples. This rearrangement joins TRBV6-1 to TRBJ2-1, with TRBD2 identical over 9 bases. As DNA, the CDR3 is TGTGCCAGCAGTGACGGACTAGCGATCAATGAGCAGTTCTTC. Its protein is CASSDGLAINEQFF.